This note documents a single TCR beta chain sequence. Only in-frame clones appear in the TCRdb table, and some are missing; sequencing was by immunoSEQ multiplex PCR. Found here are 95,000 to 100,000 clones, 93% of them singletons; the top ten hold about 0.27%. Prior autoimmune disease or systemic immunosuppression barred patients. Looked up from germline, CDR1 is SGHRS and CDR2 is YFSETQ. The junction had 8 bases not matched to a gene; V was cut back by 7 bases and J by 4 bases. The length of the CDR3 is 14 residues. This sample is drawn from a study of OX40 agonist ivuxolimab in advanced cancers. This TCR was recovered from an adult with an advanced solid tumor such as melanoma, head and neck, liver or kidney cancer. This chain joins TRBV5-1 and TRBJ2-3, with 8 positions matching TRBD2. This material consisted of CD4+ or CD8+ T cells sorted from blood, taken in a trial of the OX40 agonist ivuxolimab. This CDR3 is CASARAGEADTQYF. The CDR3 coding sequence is TGCGCCAGCGCCCGAGCGGGAGAGGCAGATACGCAGTATTTT. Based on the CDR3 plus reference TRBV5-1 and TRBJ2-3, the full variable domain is KAGVTQTPRYLIKTRGQQVTLSCSPISGHRSVSWYQQTPGQGLQFLFEYFSETQRNKGNFPGRFSGRQFSNSRSEMNVSTLELGDSALYLCASARAGEADTQYFGPGTRLTVL.